This T cell receptor (beta chain) was identified in a study of chemoradiotherapy in HPV16-positive cancers. About the research overall: Candidate HPV-specific T-cell clones and common TCR motifs came from functional assays in two HPV16-positive patients. General study points: Candidate HPV-specific clones and E7-related TCR motifs grew in tumor during treatment.

The CDR3 sequence is 13 residues long. The germline V and J ends were trimmed by 2 bases and 2 bases, with 6 bases remaining between them. Germline V gene sequence: CDR1 SGHAT, CDR2 FQNNGV. Sequenced by immunoSEQ multiplex PCR; TCRdb stores in-frame clones only, minus some. This table has about 8,600 clones, less than 75% appearing once. As regards this clone: What it binds is unknown.

The chain recombines TRBV11-2 with TRBJ1-2; D call uncertain. The sample was acquired from a patient who underwent chemoradiotherapy. This receptor was obtained from a human donor with HPV-associated anogenital cancer. Here the CDR3 DNA reads TGTGCCAGCAGCTTATGGCAGAACTATGGCTACACCTTC. Its protein is CASSLWQNYGYTF.